One TCR beta chain is described in this entry. This sample stems from a study of T cell repertoires in cytomegalovirus infection. Each CDR3 protein gets one entry after TCRdb re-called the reads with MiXCR. The table shows about 260,000 distinct CDR3 sequences, with over 8% occurring only once. This receptor was identified in a human donor in good health (CMV status not recorded). Some clones in this sample may be carry-over from other donors' samples. The specimen sequenced was PBMCs.

CDR3 region: CSACRGGWGNEQFF. In DNA form, the CDR3 reads TGCAGCGCCTGTAGGGGGGGCTGGGGAAATGAGCAGTTCTTC. The chain links TRBV29-1 to TRBJ2-1, with TRBD2 as a possible D gene (7 bases). Germline values: CDR1 SQVTM, CDR2 ANQGSEA. V was trimmed by 7 bases and J by 7 bases, leaving 20 bases between them. CDR3 length equals 14 residues.